These 23 T cell receptor beta chains came from one sample sequenced in a study of T cell changes during pregnancy in multiple sclerosis. The assay was immunoSEQ multiplex PCR, and TCRdb's table has in-frame clones only and misses some. The sample has more than 20,000 clones, 91% seen once. The sample consisted of CD4+ T cells from peripheral blood mononuclear cells, taken after pregnancy. The source is a female donor in good health, enrolled as a control in a pregnancy study.

This chain links TRBV4-1 with TRBJ2-5, with 8 bases aligning to TRBD2. The CDR3 contains 17 residues. Germline assignment: CDR1 MGHRA and CDR2 YSYEKL. The junction had 8 bases not matched to a gene; V was cut back by 0 bases and J by 2 bases. CDR3 loop: CASSQEGLVTAQETQYF. The CDR3 nucleotides are TGCGCCAGCAGCCAAGAGGGACTAGTCACGGCTCAAGAGACCCAGTACTTC.

The J gene is TRBJ2-7, the V gene TRBV5-1, with TRBD2 as a possible D gene (5 bases). This CDR3 is 14 amino acids long. The germline CDR1 and CDR2 sequences are SGHRS and YFSETQ. V was trimmed by 5 bases and J by 0 bases, leaving 12 bases between them. The CDR3 DNA reads as TGCGCCAGCAGGTCAGACGGGAACTCCTACGAGCAGTACTTC. Translating it yields CASRSDGNSYEQYF.

The rearrangement joins TRBV6-5 to TRBJ2-1; 7 bases are shared with TRBD1. The germline CDR1 and CDR2 sequences are MNHEY and SVGAGI. V lost 6 bases and J lost 3; bases outside the gene matches: 8. The CDR3 spans 15 residues. The CDR3: CASSPPGQFYNEQFF. Written as DNA, the CDR3 is TGTGCCAGCAGCCCGCCGGGACAGTTCTACAATGAGCAGTTCTTC.

The chain carries TRBV19 and TRBJ2-7; D perhaps matches TRBD1 (5 bases). The CDR3 is 14 amino acids. Germline V lookup: CDR1 LNHDA, CDR2 SQIVND (reference sequence). V was cut by 5 bases and J by 3 bases, with 14 bases left in between. The CDR3 loop reads CASSRKARDYEQYF. The CDR3 DNA sequence: TGTGCCAGTAGTCGGAAAGCCAGGGACTACGAGCAGTACTTC.

V usage is TRBV2 and J usage is TRBJ2-7; TRBD1 matches at 8 bases. The germline CDR1 and CDR2 sequences are SNHLY and FYNNEI. The J segment lost 5 bases and the V segment lost 6 bases, leaving 9 bases of the junction unmatched. The CDR3 consists of 14 residues. The CDR3 DNA reads TGTGCCAGCAGGGTCGACAGGGGTCGGCACGAGCAGTACTTC. This translates into CASRVDRGRHEQYF.

The chain joins TRBV7-9 to TRBJ2-1; a weak D match, TRBD2 (6 bases). CDR3 length: 15 residues. Trimming removed 5 bases from V and 5 bases from J, with 16 bases in between. The germline V gene has CDR1 SEHNR and CDR2 FQNEAQ (reference sequence). CDR3 protein: CASSARGYTDNEQFF. The CDR3 DNA is TGTGCCAGCAGCGCGCGGGGTTACACGGACAATGAGCAGTTCTTC.

This clone was found once. The rearrangement joins TRBV19 to TRBJ2-7; a possible D gene is TRBD2 (6 bases). V was shortened by 5 bases and J by 2 bases, with 13 bases between the two germline ends. Germline CDR1 and CDR2: LNHDA and SQIVND (reference sequence). The CDR3 has 14 residues. As DNA, the CDR3 is TGTGCCAGTAGTGTGGGGGGATTAGCCTACGAGCAGTACTTC. Protein: CASSVGGLAYEQYF.

This clone was detected once. The chain carries TRBV6-6 and TRBJ2-2; 8 bases align to TRBD1. Germline assignment: CDR1 MNHNY and CDR2 SVGAGI (reference sequence). Trimming removed 2 bases from V and 6 bases from J; junction bases left unmatched: 5. This CDR3 spans 15 amino acids. The CDR3 nucleotides are TGTGCCAGCAGTTACCGACAGGGGATATCCGGGGAGCTGTTTTTT. Protein sequence: CASSYRQGISGELFF.

The genes are TRBV19 and TRBJ1-2; 9 bases align to TRBD1. CDR1 is LNHDA, CDR2 SQIVND, per germline (reference sequence). The length of the CDR3 is 14 residues. The V and J ends lost 8 bases and 4 bases, in that order; junction bases with no gene match: 8. CDR3 sequence: CASRDRDRAYGYTF. CDR3 in DNA: TGTGCCAGTCGGGACCGGGACAGGGCCTATGGCTACACCTTC.

The count of this clone is one. The V call is TRBV11-2, the J call TRBJ2-3; perhaps TRBD2 as D (6 bases). Per the germline V gene, CDR1 is SGHAT and CDR2 is FQNNGV. V lost 7 bases and J 2 bases, leaving 16 bases between the germline ends. The CDR3 totals 15 residues. The CDR3 DNA reads TGTGCCAGCAACGCCGCGGGGCAACACACAGATACGCAGTATTTT. As protein: CASNAAGQHTDTQYF.

The chain employs TRBV2 and TRBJ2-7; D unresolved. With 2 bases removed from V and 2 bases from J, the gap between germline ends came to 13 bases. Germline loops: CDR1 SNHLY, CDR2 FYNNEI. CDR3 length equals 15 residues. As DNA, the CDR3 is TGTGCCAGCAGTGAACGAGGCAAAGTTACCTACGAGCAGTACTTC. Its translation: CASSERGKVTYEQYF.

The chain links TRBV11-2 to TRBJ1-1, with TRBD1 identical over 7 bases. The germline V gene encodes CDR1 SGHAT and CDR2 FQNNGV. The length of the CDR3 is 14 residues. Trimming cost V 5 bases and J 1 base; bases outside gene matches: 4. The CDR3 DNA reads as TGTGCCAGCAGCCAGGGACAGAGGAACACTGAAGCTTTCTTT. This codes for CASSQGQRNTEAFF.

V gene TRBV25-1 combines with J gene TRBJ2-2; unclear D gene. The V end lost 3 bases, the J end lost 1 base, and 6 bases lay between the germline ends. The CDR3 loop spans 14 amino acids. The germline CDR1 and CDR2 sequences are MGHDK and SYGVNS. The CDR3 DNA follows: TGTGCCAGCAGTGAGTTCAAGAACACCGGGGAGCTGTTTTTT. It yields the protein CASSEFKNTGELFF.

The chain uses TRBV7-3 and TRBJ2-3; 13 nucleotides agree with TRBD2. The V segment lost 2 bases and the J segment 4 bases; nucleotides outside the gene matches: 0. The V gene's germline CDR1 is SGHTA and CDR2 FQGTGA. The CDR3 sequence is 15 residues long. Written as DNA, the CDR3 is TGTGCCAGCAGCTTAGGACTAGCGGGAGCAGATACGCAGTATTTT. Amino acid sequence: CASSLGLAGADTQYF. Together with reference TRBV7-3 and TRBJ2-3, the CDR3 gives the full variable domain: GAGVSQTPSNKVTEKGKYVELRCDPISGHTALYWYRQSLGQGPEFLIYFQGTGAADDSGLPNDRFFAVRPEGSVSTLKIQRTERGDSAVYLCASSLGLAGADTQYFGPGTRLTVL.

The V gene is TRBV10-3, the J gene TRBJ2-5; the match to TRBD1 covers 7 bases. V was pared by 7 bases and J by 3 bases, with 5 bases of the junction left unmatched. The CDR3 spans 13 residues. CDR1 is ENHRY and CDR2 is SYGVKD in the germline V gene. CDR3 region: CAINGDREETQYF. The CDR3 DNA reads TGTGCCATCAACGGGGACAGAGAAGAGACCCAGTACTTC.

The chain joins TRBV18 to TRBJ2-1, with D possibly being TRBD2 (5 bases). The CDR3 loop spans 16 amino acids. CDR1 KGHSH and CDR2 LQKENI come from the germline V gene. Trimming shortened V by 0 bases and J by 5 bases, and 14 bases separated the two germline ends. The CDR3 protein is CASSPPHGLANNEQFF. The CDR3 DNA sequence: TGTGCCAGCTCACCACCACACGGACTCGCTAACAATGAGCAGTTCTTC.

By proportion, this clone is medium-sized. The DNA of the CDR3 is TGTGCCAGCAGCTTGTCACTAGCGGGAGACGGTATCGGGGAGCTGTTTTTT. This codes for CASSLSLAGDGIGELFF. The chain employs TRBV7-2 and TRBJ2-2; 11 nucleotides agree with TRBD2. The J segment lost 7 bases and the V segment lost 3 bases, leaving 10 bases of the junction unmatched. Per the germline V gene, CDR1 is SGHTA and CDR2 is FQGNSA. The CDR3 is 17 amino acids.

V usage is TRBV2 and J usage is TRBJ2-7, with 7 bases that match TRBD1. In germline, CDR1 is SNHLY, CDR2 FYNNEI. This CDR3 contains 14 residues. V was clipped by 4 bases and J by 2 bases; unmatched bases: 5. CDR3 nucleotide sequence: TGTGCCAGCAGTGTTCTCCAGGGGGCCTACGAGCAGTACTTC. Translating gives CASSVLQGAYEQYF.

The chain employs TRBV5-1 and TRBJ1-1; D possibly corresponds to TRBD1 (6 bases). Trimming took 4 bases from V and 4 from J, leaving 14 bases between them. The V gene's germline CDR1 is SGHRS and CDR2 YFSETQ. The CDR3 covers 14 residues. Here the CDR3 reads CASSGSDRPTEAFF. DNA of the CDR3: TGCGCCAGCAGCGGGAGCGACAGGCCCACTGAAGCTTTCTTT.

The chain joins TRBV10-2 to TRBJ2-1; D is perhaps TRBD1 (6 bases). The V gene lost 6 bases and the J gene lost 15 bases, with 18 bases spanning the gap. The CDR3 sequence is 12 residues long. Germline assignment: CDR1 WSHSY and CDR2 SAAADI. The CDR3: CASRDRGQTAFF. The CDR3, as DNA: TGCGCCAGCAGAGACCGAGGACAGACGGCGTTCTTC.

The chain joins TRBV15 to TRBJ2-1, with 10 bases fitting TRBD2. CDR1 LNHNV and CDR2 YYDKDF come from the germline V gene (reference sequence). V was clipped by 0 bases and J by 7 bases; unmatched bases: 6. The CDR3 has 16 residues. CDR3 sequence reads: CATSRDEASGRNEQFF. The CDR3 bases are TGTGCCACCAGCAGAGATGAGGCTAGCGGGAGAAATGAGCAGTTCTTC.

The rearrangement joins TRBV9 to TRBJ2-1; 12 nucleotides align to TRBD2. This CDR3 spans 16 amino acids. Germline V gives CDR1 SGDLS, CDR2 YYNGEE. V dropped 2 bases and J dropped 7; count of bases not matched to a gene: 7. The CDR3 DNA follows: TGTGCCAGCAGCGTGGGGACTAGCGGGTTTGGGAATGAGCAGTTCTTC. It encodes CASSVGTSGFGNEQFF.

This clone appeared a single time. The chain's CDR3 is CASSSTGLGGNEQFF. CDR3 DNA sequence: TGTGCCAGCAGTTCCACAGGACTAGGTGGGAATGAGCAGTTCTTC. V usage is TRBV6-4 and J usage is TRBJ2-1, with 7 bases that match TRBD2. From germline, CDR1 is MRHNA and CDR2 SNTAGT. This CDR3 spans 15 amino acids. After removal of 5 bases from V and 7 bases from J, the junction contained 11 bases not matched to a gene.